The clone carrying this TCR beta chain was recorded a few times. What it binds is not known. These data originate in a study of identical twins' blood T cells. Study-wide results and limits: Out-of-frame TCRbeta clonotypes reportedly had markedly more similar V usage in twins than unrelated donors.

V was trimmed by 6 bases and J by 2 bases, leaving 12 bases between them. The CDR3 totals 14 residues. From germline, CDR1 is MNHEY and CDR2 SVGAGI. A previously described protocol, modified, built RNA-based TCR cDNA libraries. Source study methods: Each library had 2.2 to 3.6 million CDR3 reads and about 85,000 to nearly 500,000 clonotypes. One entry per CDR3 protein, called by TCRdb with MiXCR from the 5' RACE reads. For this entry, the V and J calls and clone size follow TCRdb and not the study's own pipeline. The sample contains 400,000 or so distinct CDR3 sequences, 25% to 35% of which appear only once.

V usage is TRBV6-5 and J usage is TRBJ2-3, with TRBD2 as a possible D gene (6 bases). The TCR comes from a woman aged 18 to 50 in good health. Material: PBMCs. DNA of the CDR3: TGTGCCAGCAGCATGGGACTCATCACAGATACGCAGTATTTT. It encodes CASSMGLITDTQYF.